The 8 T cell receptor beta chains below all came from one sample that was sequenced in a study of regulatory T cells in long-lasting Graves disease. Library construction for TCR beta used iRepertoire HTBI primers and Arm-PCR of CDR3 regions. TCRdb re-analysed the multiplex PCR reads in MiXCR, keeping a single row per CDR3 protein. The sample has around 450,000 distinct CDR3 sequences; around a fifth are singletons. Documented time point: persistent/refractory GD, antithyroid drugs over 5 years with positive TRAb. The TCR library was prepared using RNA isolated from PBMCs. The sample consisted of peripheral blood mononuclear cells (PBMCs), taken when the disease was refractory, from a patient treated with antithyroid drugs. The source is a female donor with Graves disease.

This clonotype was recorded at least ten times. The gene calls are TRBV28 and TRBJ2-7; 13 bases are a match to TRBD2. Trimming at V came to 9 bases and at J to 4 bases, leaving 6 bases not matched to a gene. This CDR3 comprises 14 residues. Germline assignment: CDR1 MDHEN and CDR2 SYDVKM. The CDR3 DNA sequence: TGTGCCAGTCGGACTAGCGGGGGCACGTACGAGCAGTACTTC. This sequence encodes CASRTSGGTYEQYF.

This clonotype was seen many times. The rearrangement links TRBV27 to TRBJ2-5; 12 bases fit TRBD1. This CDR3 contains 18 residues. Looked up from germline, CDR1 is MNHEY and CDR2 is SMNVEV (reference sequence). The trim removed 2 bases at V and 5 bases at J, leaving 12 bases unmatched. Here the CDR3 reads CASSLHHPGTGGGETQYF. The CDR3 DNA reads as TGTGCCAGCAGTTTACACCACCCCGGGACAGGGGGCGGGGAGACCCAGTACTTC.

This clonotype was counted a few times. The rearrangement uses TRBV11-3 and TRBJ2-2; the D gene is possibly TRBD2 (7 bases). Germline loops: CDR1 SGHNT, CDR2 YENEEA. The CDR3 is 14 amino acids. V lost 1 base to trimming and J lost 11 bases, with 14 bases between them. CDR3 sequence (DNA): TGTGCCAGCAGCTTAGTATGGGAGGGGACAGAGCTGTTTTTT. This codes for CASSLVWEGTELFF.

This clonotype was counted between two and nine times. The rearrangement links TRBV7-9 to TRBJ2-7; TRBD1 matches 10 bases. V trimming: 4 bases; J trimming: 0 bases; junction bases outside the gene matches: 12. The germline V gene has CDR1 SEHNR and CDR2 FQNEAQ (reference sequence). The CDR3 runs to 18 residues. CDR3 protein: CASSSGTGVPTPSYEQYF. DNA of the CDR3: TGTGCCAGCAGCTCTGGGACAGGGGTCCCAACGCCCTCCTACGAGCAGTACTTC.

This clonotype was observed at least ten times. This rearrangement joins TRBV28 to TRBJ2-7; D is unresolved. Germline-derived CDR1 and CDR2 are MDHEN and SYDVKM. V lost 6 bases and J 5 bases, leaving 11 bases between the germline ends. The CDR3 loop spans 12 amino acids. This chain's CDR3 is CASSLQSHEQYF. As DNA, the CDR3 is TGTGCCAGCAGCCTACAGAGTCACGAGCAGTACTTC.

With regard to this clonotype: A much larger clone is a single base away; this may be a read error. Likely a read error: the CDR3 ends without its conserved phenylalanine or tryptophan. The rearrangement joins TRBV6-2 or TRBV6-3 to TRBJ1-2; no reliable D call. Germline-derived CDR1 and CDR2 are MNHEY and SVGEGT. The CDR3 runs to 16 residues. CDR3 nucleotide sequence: TGTGCCATCAGTGAGTCGTGGTCAGCCCCTAGTAATGGCTACACCCTC. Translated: CAISESWSAPSNGYTL.

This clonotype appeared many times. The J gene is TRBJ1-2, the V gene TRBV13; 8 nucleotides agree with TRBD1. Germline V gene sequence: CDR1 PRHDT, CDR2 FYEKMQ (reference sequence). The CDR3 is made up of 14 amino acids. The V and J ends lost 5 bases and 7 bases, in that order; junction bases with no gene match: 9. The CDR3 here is CASSLGQGSRGYTF. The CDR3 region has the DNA TGTGCCAGCAGCCTCGGACAGGGCTCCCGTGGCTACACCTTC.

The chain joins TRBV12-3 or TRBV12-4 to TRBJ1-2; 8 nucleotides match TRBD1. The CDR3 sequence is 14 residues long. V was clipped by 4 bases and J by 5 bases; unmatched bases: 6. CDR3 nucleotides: TGTGCCAGCAGTTATTGGCAGGGGGCATATGGCTACACCTTC. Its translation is CASSYWQGAYGYTF.